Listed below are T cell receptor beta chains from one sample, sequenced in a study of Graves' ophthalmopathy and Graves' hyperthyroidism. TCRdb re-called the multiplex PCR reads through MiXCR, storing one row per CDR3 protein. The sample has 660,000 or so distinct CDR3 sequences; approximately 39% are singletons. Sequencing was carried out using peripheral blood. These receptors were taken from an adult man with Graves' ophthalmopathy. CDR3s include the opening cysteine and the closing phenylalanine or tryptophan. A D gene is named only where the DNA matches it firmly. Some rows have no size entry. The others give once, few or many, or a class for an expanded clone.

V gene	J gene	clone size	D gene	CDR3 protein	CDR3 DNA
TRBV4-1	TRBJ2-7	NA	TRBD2	CASSQVISGTSGNYEQYF	TGCGCCAGCAGCCAAGTGATTTCCGGGACTAGCGGGAACTACGAGCAGTACTTC
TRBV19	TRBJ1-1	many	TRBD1	CASSATGDGAEAFF	TGTGCCAGTAGTGCCACAGGGGATGGGGCTGAAGCTTTCTTT
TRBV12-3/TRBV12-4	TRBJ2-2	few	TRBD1	CASSRDRGTGELFF	TGTGCCAGCAGCCGGGACAGAGGCACCGGGGAGCTGTTTTTT
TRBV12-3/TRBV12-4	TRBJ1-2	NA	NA	CASSLESPTYGYTF	TGTGCCAGCAGTTTAGAGAGCCCGACCTATGGCTACACCTTC
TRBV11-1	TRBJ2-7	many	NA	CASSLQESSYEQYF	TGTGCCAGCAGCCTTCAGGAGAGCTCCTACGAGCAGTACTTC
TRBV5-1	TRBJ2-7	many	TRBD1	CASSVRQGSAEQYF	TGCGCCAGCAGCGTGCGACAGGGTTCCGCCGAGCAGTACTTC
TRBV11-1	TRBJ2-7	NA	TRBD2	CASSSEAGGPWLDF	TGTGCCAGCAGCTCTGAAGCGGGAGGGCCGTGGCTAGACTTC
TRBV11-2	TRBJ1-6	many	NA	CASSPGPGSPLHF	TGTGCCAGCAGCCCCGGACCGGGGTCACCCCTCCACTTT
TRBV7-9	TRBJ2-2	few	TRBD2	CASSPTSGRARTGELFF	TGTGCCAGCAGCCCGACTAGCGGGAGGGCCCGCACCGGGGAGCTGTTTTTT
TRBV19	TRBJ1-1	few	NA	CASSIRGATEAFF	TGTGCCAGTAGTATAAGGGGGGCCACTGAAGCTTTCTTT
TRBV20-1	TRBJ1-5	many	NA	CSAIDTRNQPQHF	TGCAGTGCGATCGACACCCGCAATCAGCCCCAGCATTTT
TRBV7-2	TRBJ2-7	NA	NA	CASSPRTVAPYEQYF	TGTGCCAGCAGCCCCCGGACAGTGGCCCCCTACGAGCAGTACTTC
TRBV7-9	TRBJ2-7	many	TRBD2	CASRGSGSSYEQYF	TGTGCCAGCAGGGGGAGCGGGAGCTCCTACGAGCAGTACTTC
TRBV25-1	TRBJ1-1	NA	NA	CASSTSQAGTEAFF	TGTGCCAGCAGCACGTCTCAGGCGGGCACTGAAGCTTTCTTT
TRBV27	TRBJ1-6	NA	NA	CASSNGQGHNSPLHF	TGTGCCAGCAGTAACGGGCAGGGCCATAATTCACCCCTCCACTTT
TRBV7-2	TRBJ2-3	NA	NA	CASSLRQYTTDTQYF	TGTGCCAGCAGCCTCCGACAGTATACCACAGATACGCAGTATTTT
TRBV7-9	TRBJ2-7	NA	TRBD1	CASSSPGQTYEQYF	TGTGCCAGCTCATCACCGGGACAGACCTACGAGCAGTACTTC
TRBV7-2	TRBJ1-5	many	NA	CASSPGQGPNQPQHF	TGCGCCAGCAGCCCGGGCCAGGGACCCAATCAGCCCCAGCATTTT
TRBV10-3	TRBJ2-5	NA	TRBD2	CAISEPAGGQETQYF	TGTGCCATCAGTGAGCCAGCGGGGGGGCAAGAGACCCAGTACTTC
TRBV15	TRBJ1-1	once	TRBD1	CATSRGQGWTEAFF	TGTGCCACCAGCAGAGGACAGGGTTGGACTGAAGCTTTCTTT
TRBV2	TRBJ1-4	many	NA	CASSESGVWEKLFF	TGTGCCAGCAGTGAGTCGGGGGTCTGGGAAAAACTGTTTTTT
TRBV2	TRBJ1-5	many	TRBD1	CASNGGTGNQPQHF	TGTGCCAGCAATGGAGGGACAGGCAATCAGCCCCAGCATTTT
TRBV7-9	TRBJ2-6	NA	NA	CASSLTRDSRSGANVLTF	TGCGCCAGCAGCCTGACCCGGGACTCCCGCTCTGGGGCCAACGTCCTGACTTTC
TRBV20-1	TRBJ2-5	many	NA	CSASILETQYF	TGCAGTGCCTCGATTTTGGAGACCCAGTACTTC
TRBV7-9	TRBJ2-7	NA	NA	CASSQADGTYEQYF	TGCGCCAGCAGCCAAGCCGACGGGACCTACGAGCAGTACTTC
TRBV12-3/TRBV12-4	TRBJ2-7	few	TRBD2	CASSHIPSGPNEQYF	TGTGCCAGCAGCCACATTCCTAGCGGGCCTAACGAGCAGTACTTC
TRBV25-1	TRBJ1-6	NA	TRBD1	CASSRGQGRPLHF	TGTGCCAGCAGCCGCGGACAGGGTCGACCCCTCCACTTT
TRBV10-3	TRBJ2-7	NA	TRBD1	CAISVGQGTYEQYF	TGTGCCATCAGCGTAGGACAGGGTACCTACGAGCAGTACTTC
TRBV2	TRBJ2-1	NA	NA	CASKEGTAEQFF	TGTGCCAGCAAGGAGGGGACCGCAGAGCAGTTCTTC
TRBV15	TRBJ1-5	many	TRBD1	CATRLGQATYSNQPQHF	TGTGCCACCAGGCTCGGACAGGCCACTTATAGCAATCAGCCCCAGCATTTT
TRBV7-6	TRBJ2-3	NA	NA	CASSSGTPPTDTQYF	TGTGCCAGCAGCTCCGGGACTCCACCCACAGATACGCAGTATTTT
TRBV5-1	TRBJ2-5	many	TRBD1	CASSLGGDREETQYF	TGCGCCAGCAGCTTGGGTGGGGACAGGGAAGAGACCCAGTACTTC
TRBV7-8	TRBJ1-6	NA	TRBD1	CASSLRTGRSNSPLHF	TGTGCCAGCAGCCTAAGGACAGGGCGATCTAATTCACCCCTCCACTTT
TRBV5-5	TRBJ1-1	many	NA	CASSNAGGTEAFF	TGTGCCAGCAGCAACGCGGGGGGCACTGAAGCTTTCTTT